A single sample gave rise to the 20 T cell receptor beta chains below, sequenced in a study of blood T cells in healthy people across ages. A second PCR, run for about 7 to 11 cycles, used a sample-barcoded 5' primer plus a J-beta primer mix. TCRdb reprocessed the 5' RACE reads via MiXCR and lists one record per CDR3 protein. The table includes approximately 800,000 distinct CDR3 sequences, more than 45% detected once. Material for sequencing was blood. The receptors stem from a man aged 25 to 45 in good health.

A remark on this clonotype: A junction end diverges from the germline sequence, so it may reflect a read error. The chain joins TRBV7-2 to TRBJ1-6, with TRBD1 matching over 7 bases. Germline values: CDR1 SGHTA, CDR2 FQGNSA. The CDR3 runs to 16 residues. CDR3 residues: CASSFQTGASSSPPHF. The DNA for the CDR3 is TGTGCCAGCAGCTTCCAAACAGGGGCTTCTAGTTCACCCCCCCACTTT.

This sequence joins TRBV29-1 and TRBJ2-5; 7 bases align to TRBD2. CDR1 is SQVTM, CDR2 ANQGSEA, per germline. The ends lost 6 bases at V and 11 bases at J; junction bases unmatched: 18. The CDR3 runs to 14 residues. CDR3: CSVLGEGLVNEQYF. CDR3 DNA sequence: TGCAGCGTGCTAGGGGAGGGACTTGTGAATGAGCAGTACTTC.

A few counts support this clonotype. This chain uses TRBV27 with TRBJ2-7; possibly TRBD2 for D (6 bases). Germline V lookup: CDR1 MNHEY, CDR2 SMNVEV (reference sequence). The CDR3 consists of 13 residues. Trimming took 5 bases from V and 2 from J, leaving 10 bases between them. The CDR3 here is CASSISGTYEQYF. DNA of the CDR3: TGTGCCAGCAGTATTAGCGGAACCTACGAGCAGTACTTC.

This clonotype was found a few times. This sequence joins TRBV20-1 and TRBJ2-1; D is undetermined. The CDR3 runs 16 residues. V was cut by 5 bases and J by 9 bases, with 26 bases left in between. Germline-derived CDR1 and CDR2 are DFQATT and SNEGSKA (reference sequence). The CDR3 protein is CSASYPSGRNSREQFF. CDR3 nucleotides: TGCAGTGCTTCTTACCCATCAGGACGAAACTCTCGTGAGCAGTTCTTC.

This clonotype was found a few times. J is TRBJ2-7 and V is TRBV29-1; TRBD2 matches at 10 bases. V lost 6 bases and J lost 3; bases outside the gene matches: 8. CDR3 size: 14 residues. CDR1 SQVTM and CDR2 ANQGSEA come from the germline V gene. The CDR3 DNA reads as TGCAGCGTCTGGGAGCGGGAGGGACTCTACGAGCAGTACTTC. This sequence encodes CSVWEREGLYEQYF.

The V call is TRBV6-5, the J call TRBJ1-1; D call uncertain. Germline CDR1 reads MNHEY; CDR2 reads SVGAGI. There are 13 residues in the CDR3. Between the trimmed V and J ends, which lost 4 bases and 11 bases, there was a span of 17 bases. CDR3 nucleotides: TGTGCCAGCAGTTCGGGAGTCTCCCCGATGGCTTTCTTT. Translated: CASSSGVSPMAFF.

The chain's CDR3 is CASSFQSTYEQYF. CDR3 bases: TGTGCCAGCAGCTTCCAATCAACCTACGAGCAGTACTTC. The V and J genes are TRBV5-5 and TRBJ2-4; no clear D gene. The closer fit of TRBJ2-7 to the DNA end suggests the J call may be wrong. This CDR3 has 13 residues. CDR1 and CDR2 (germline): SGHKS, YYEKEE (reference sequence).

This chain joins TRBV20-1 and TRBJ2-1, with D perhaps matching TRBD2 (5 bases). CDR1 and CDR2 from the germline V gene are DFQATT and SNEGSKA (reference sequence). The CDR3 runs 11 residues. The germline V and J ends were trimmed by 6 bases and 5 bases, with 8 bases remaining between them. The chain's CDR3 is CSASGHNEQFF. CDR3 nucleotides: TGCAGTGCAAGCGGTCACAATGAGCAGTTCTTC.

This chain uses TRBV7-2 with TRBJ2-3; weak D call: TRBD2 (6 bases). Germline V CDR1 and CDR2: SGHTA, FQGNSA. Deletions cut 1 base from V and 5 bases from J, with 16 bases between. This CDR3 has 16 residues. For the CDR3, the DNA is TGTGCCAGCAGCTTAGGTTACCGGGAGAGGGGAGATACGCAGTATTTT. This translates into CASSLGYRERGDTQYF.

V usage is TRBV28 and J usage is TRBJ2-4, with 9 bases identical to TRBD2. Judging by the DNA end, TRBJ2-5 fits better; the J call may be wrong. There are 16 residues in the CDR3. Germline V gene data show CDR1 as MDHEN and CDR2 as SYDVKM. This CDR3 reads CASRTATSGPQETQYF. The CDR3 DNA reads TGTGCCAGCAGGACCGCGACTAGCGGACCCCAAGAGACCCAGTACTTC.

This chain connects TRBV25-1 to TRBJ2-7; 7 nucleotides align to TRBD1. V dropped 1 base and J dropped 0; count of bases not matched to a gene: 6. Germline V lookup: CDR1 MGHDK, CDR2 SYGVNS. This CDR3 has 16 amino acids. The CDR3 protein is CASSEWPGGSSYEQYF. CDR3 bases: TGTGCCAGCAGTGAATGGCCAGGGGGATCCTCCTACGAGCAGTACTTC.

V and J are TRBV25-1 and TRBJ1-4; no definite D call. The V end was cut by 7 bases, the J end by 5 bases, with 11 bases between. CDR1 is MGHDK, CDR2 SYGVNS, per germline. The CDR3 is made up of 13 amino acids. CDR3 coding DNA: TGTGCCAGCACCTCGCGGCCCAATGAAAAACTGTTTTTT. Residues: CASTSRPNEKLFF.

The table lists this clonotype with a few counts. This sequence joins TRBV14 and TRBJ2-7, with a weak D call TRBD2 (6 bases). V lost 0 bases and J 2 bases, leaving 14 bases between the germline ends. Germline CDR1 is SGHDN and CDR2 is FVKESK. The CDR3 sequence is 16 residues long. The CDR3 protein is CASSQDWAGRTYEQYF. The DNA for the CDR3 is TGTGCCAGCAGCCAAGATTGGGCGGGACGAACCTACGAGCAGTACTTC.

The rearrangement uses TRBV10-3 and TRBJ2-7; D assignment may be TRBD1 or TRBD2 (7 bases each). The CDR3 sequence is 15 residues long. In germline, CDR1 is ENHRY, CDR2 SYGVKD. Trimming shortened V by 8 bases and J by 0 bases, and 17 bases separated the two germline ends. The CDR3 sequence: CAIASGTDYSYEQYF. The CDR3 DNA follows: TGTGCCATCGCGAGCGGGACAGACTACTCCTACGAGCAGTACTTC.

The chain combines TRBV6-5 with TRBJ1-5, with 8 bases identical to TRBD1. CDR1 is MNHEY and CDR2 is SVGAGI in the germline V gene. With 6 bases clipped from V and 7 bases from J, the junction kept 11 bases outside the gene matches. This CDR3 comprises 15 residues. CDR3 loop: CASSGTGGWKQPQHF. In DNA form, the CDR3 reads TGTGCCAGCAGCGGGACAGGCGGATGGAAACAGCCCCAGCATTTT.

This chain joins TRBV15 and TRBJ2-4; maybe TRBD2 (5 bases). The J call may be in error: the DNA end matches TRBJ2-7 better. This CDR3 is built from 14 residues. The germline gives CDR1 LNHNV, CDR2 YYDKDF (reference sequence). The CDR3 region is CATSRDLASREQYF. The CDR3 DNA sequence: TGTGCCACCAGCAGAGATTTGGCTAGCCGCGAGCAGTACTTC.

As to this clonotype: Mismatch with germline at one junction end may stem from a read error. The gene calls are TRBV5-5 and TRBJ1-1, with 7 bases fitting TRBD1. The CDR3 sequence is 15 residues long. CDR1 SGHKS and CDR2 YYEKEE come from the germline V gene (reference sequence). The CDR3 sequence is CASSFKDRPNAEAFF. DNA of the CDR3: TGTGCCAGCAGCTTCAAGGACAGGCCGAACGCTGAAGCTTTCTTT.

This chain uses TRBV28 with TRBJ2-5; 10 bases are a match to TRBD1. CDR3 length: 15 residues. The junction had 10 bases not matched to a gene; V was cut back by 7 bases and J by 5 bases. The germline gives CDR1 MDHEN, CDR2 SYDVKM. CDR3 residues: CASTTGGTPRETQYF. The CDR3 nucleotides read TGTGCCAGCACGACAGGGGGCACCCCCCGGGAGACCCAGTACTTC. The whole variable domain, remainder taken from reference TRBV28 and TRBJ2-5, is DVKVTQSSRYLVKRTGEKVFLECVQDMDHENMFWYRQDPGLGLRLIYFSYDVKMKEKGDIPEGYSVSREKKERFSLILESASTNQTSMYLCASTTGGTPRETQYFGPGTRLLVL.

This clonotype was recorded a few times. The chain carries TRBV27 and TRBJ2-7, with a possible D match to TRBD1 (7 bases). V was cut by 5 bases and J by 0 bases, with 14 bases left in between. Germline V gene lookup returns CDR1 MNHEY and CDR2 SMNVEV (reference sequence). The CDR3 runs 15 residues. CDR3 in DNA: TGTGCCAGCAGTAGCCAGGGGGGAATCTCCTACGAGCAGTACTTC. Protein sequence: CASSSQGGISYEQYF.

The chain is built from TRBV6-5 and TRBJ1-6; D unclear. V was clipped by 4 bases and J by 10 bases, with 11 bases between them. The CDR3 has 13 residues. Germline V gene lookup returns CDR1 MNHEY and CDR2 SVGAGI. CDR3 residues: CASSFLNPSPLHF. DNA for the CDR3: TGTGCCAGCAGTTTTCTAAACCCGTCACCCCTCCACTTT.